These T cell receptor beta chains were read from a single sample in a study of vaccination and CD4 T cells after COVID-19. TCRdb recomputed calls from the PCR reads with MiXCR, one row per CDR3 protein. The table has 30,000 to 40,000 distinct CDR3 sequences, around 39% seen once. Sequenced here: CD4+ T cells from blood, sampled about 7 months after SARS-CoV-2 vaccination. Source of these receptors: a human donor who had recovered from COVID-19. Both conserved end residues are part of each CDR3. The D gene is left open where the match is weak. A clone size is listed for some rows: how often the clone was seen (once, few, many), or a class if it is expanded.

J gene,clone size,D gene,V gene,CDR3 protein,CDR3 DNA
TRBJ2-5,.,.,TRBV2,CASQMPEETQYF,TGTGCCAGCCAAATGCCGGAAGAGACCCAGTACTTC
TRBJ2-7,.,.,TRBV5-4,CASSPVGGREQYF,TGTGCCAGCAGCCCGGTGGGGGGCCGAGAGCAGTACTTC
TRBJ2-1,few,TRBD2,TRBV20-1,CSARGSGRANEQFF,TGCAGTGCTAGAGGTAGCGGGAGGGCCAATGAGCAGTTCTTC
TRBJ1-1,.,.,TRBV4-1,CASSPRGPEETFF,TGCGCCAGCAGCCCGAGGGGCCCGGAAGAAACTTTCTTT
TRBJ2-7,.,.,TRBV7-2,CASSLGGATYEQYF,TGTGCCAGCAGCTTAGGCGGGGCCACCTACGAGCAGTACTTC
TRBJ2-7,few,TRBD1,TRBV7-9,CASSSSTGPYEQYF,TGTGCCAGCAGCTCCTCGACAGGGCCCTACGAGCAGTACTTC
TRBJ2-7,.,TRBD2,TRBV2,CASIQTSGVYEQYF,TGTGCCAGCATTCAGACTAGCGGGGTATACGAGCAGTACTTC
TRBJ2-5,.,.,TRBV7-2,CASSPGDRPPETQYF,TGTGCCAGCAGCCCGGGGGACAGACCCCCAGAGACCCAGTACTTC
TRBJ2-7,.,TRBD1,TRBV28,CASSSPKDRASSYEQYF,TGTGCCAGCAGTTCCCCCAAAGACAGGGCTAGCTCCTACGAGCAGTACTTC
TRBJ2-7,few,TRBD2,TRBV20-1,CSALAGDPTYEQYF,TGCAGTGCCCTAGCGGGAGACCCCACCTACGAGCAGTACTTC
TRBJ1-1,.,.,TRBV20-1,CSARDGTPNTEAFF,TGCAGTGCTAGAGATGGGACCCCCAACACTGAAGCTTTCTTT
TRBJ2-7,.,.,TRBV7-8,CASSFKTDSYEQYF,TGTGCCAGCAGCTTTAAAACAGATTCCTACGAGCAGTACTTC
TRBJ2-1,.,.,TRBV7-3,CASSLKGEGEQFF,TGTGCCAGCAGCTTAAAGGGCGAAGGTGAGCAGTTCTTC
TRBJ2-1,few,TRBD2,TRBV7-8,CASSLVGTISYNEQFF,TGTGCCAGCAGCTTAGTCGGGACTATCTCCTACAATGAGCAGTTCTTC
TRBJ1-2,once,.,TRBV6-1,CASSESTYRVFNYGYTF,TGTGCCAGCAGTGAATCAACCTACAGGGTATTTAACTATGGCTACACCTTC
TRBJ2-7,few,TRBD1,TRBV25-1,CASSPGQGPYEQYF,TGTGCCAGCAGTCCGGGACAGGGACCCTACGAGCAGTACTTC
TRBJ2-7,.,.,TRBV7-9,CASSLGNNYEQYF,TGTGCCAGCAGCTTGGGGAACAACTACGAGCAGTACTTC
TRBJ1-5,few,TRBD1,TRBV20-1,CSARDWGQGEAQPQHF,TGCAGTGCTAGAGACTGGGGACAGGGAGAGGCTCAGCCCCAGCATTTT
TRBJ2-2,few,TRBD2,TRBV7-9,CASSLGLAGDNTGELFF,TGTGCCAGCAGCCTAGGACTAGCGGGAGACAACACCGGGGAGCTGTTTTTT
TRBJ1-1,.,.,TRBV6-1,CASTEGPGMNTEAFF,TGTGCCAGCACCGAGGGTCCAGGGATGAACACTGAAGCTTTCTTT
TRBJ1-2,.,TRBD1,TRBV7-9,CASNRQGGVMNYGYTF,TGTGCCAGCAACAGACAGGGGGGGGTTATGAACTATGGCTACACCTTC
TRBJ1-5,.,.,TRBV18,CASSPGTALYQPQHF,TGTGCCAGCTCTCCGGGGACGGCGCTTTATCAGCCCCAGCATTTT
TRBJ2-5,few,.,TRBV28,CASRGLGRETQYF,TGTGCCAGCAGGGGGCTGGGCAGGGAGACCCAGTACTTC
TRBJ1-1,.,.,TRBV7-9,CAGGNTEAFF,TGTGCCGGGGGGAACACTGAAGCTTTCTTT